These 4 T cell receptor beta chains were all obtained from the same sample, sequenced in a study of cytomegalovirus exposure and HLA in healthy donors. TCRdb's copy holds only in-frame clones and misses some; the assay was immunoSEQ multiplex PCR. The table records about 130,000 clones, around 89% of them present only once. Specimen: PBMCs. Receptor source: a woman in her twenties or thirties in good health and CMV-seropositive.

This chain connects TRBV6-1 to TRBJ2-1; TRBD2 matches 12 bases. The V segment lost 4 bases and the J segment 9 bases; nucleotides outside the gene matches: 10. The CDR3 is 16 residues long. The germline V gene encodes CDR1 MNHNS and CDR2 SASEGT. The CDR3 nucleotides read TGTGCCAGCAGTGTCTCTAGCGGGGGGGCCGGGAGTGAGCAGTTCTTC. This encodes CASSVSSGGAGSEQFF.

The chain has TRBV28 and TRBJ2-7, with TRBD1 as a possible D gene (5 bases). The CDR3 spans 15 residues. V was pared by 5 bases and J by 7 bases, with 21 bases between. CDR1 is MDHEN and CDR2 is SYDVKM in the germline V gene. The CDR3 loop reads CASSLSRTGPKEQYF. The CDR3 DNA reads TGTGCCAGCAGTCTTAGCCGAACAGGTCCCAAAGAGCAGTACTTC.

The chain uses TRBV1 and TRBJ2-1; whether TRBD2, the table's D call, matches the DNA was not checked. TRBV1 is a listed pseudogene. The CDR3 loop spans 16 amino acids. CDR3 sequence reads: CTSSQDLAQTYNEQFF. CDR3 nucleotides: TGCACCAGCAGCCAAGATCTAGCGCAAACCTACAATGAGCAGTTCTTC.

Concerning this clone: Distinct nucleotide sequences in the sample also encode this CDR3. The J gene is TRBJ1-1, the V gene TRBV27; D remains unclear. Per the germline V gene, CDR1 is MNHEY and CDR2 is SMNVEV (reference sequence). CDR3 length: 13 residues. Trimming took 2 bases from V and 0 from J, leaving 4 bases between them. For the CDR3, the DNA is TGTGCCAGCAGTTTAGGGCTGAACACTGAAGCTTTCTTT. Translated: CASSLGLNTEAFF.